Below are 14 T cell receptor beta chains sequenced from a single sample in a study of technical replicates of blood from a few donors. The assay was immunoSEQ multiplex PCR, and TCRdb's table has in-frame clones only and misses some. The top ten hold 0.24% of the sample, which has roughly 71,000 clones, less than 97% seen once. The sequencing input was T cells isolated from PBMCs. These receptors were obtained from a human donor in good health.

The rearrangement uses TRBV7-9 and TRBJ1-2; D perhaps matches TRBD1 (5 bases). With 7 bases removed from V and 8 bases from J, the gap between germline ends came to 23 bases. This CDR3 is built from 15 residues. Germline V gene data show CDR1 as SEHNR and CDR2 as FQNEAQ (reference sequence). CDR3 amino acids: CASIPQAAEKGGYTF. The CDR3 DNA reads TGTGCCAGCATCCCGCAGGCCGCCGAAAAGGGGGGCTACACCTTC.

The rearrangement joins TRBV28 to TRBJ2-7; maybe TRBD1 (6 bases). The CDR3 runs to 14 residues. Germline V CDR1 and CDR2: MDHEN, SYDVKM. V gave up 5 bases and J gave up 2 bases, with 13 bases separating them. This chain's CDR3 is CASSLTGYPYEQYF. The CDR3 nucleotides read TGTGCCAGCAGTCTCACAGGGTACCCCTACGAGCAGTACTTC.

This sequence joins TRBV7-9 and TRBJ2-3; weak D call: TRBD2 (6 bases). The CDR3 extends over 13 amino acids. Per germline, CDR1 SEHNR and CDR2 FQNEAQ (reference sequence). V shed 3 bases and J shed 4 bases, with 8 bases lying between them. This CDR3 is CASSFRESDTQYF. The CDR3 coding sequence is TGTGCCAGCAGCTTCCGGGAGTCAGATACGCAGTATTTT.

The chain has TRBV28 and TRBJ2-1; D is possibly TRBD2 (5 bases). CDR3 length: 15 residues. Between the trimmed V and J ends, which lost 3 bases and 0 bases, there was a span of 9 bases. CDR1 is MDHEN, CDR2 SYDVKM, per germline. Written as DNA, the CDR3 is TGTGCCAGCAGTTTCGAGGGCAGCTCCTACAATGAGCAGTTCTTC. Translated: CASSFEGSSYNEQFF.

The chain combines TRBV2 with TRBJ1-1; the D is unclear. CDR3 length equals 14 residues. Germline V gene sequence: CDR1 SNHLY, CDR2 FYNNEI. The germline V and J ends were trimmed by 8 bases and 2 bases, with 15 bases remaining between them. Here the CDR3 DNA reads TGTGCCAGCCGAGCAGAGACACTCAACACTGAAGCTTTCTTT. Amino acids: CASRAETLNTEAFF. Together with reference TRBV2 and TRBJ1-1, the CDR3 gives the full variable domain: EPEVTQTPSHQVTQMGQEVILRCVPISNHLYFYWYRQILGQKVEFLVSFYNNEISEKSEIFDDQFSVERPDGSNFTLKIRSTKLEDSAMYFCASRAETLNTEAFFGQGTRLTVV.

The chain joins TRBV5-1 to TRBJ1-2, with a tentative D call TRBD1 (6 bases). CDR1 is SGHRS and CDR2 is YFSETQ in the germline V gene. This CDR3 contains 14 residues. Trimming removed 6 bases from V and 3 bases from J, with 15 bases in between. CDR3 amino acids: CASTPRGGDYGYTF. DNA of the CDR3: TGCGCCAGCACACCCAGGGGTGGGGACTATGGCTACACCTTC.

The chain links TRBV11-3 to TRBJ1-1, with 7 bases fitting TRBD1. The CDR3 extends over 12 amino acids. The germline V gene encodes CDR1 SGHNT and CDR2 YENEEA. The trim removed 7 bases at V and 4 bases at J, leaving 3 bases unmatched. CDR3: CASTPGGTEAFF. The CDR3 region has the DNA TGTGCCAGCACCCCAGGGGGCACTGAAGCTTTCTTT.

The rearrangement links TRBV4-1 to TRBJ2-3, with TRBD2 matching 9 bases. CDR1 and CDR2 (germline): MGHRA, YSYEKL. The length of the CDR3 is 17 residues. J gave up 5 bases and V 4 bases, and 13 bases lay outside the gene matches. DNA of the CDR3: TGCGCCAGCAGCCTCGCGGGGGCGGGAGGGATAGGAGATACGCAGTATTTT. It codes for CASSLAGAGGIGDTQYF.

This clone was seen a single time. CDR3 in amino acids: CASSGVGGGGYTF. In DNA, the CDR3 is TGTGCCAGCAGTGGGGTGGGGGGTGGAGGCTACACCTTC. The chain carries TRBV2 and TRBJ1-2, with D perhaps TRBD1 (5 bases). The V gene's germline CDR1 is SNHLY and CDR2 FYNNEI. The V end was cut by 4 bases, the J end by 8 bases, with 14 bases between. The CDR3 length is 13 residues.

The table lists this clone with a few counts. The chain combines TRBV18 with TRBJ1-1; 7 bases match TRBD1. V shed 4 bases, J shed 0 bases, and the junction held 5 bases outside the gene matches. CDR1 and CDR2 from the germline V gene are KGHSH and LQKENI. This CDR3 region has 15 residues. The CDR3 coding sequence is TGTGCCAGCTCACTAACAGGGGTGATGAACACTGAAGCTTTCTTT. It yields the protein CASSLTGVMNTEAFF.

The chain carries TRBV11-3 and TRBJ2-1, with D unclear. Germline assignment: CDR1 SGHNT and CDR2 YENEEA. Trimming stripped 3 bases from V and 2 bases from J, with 5 bases between. This CDR3 spans 13 amino acids. The CDR3 sequence is CASSLTTYNEQFF. The CDR3 nucleotides are TGTGCCAGCAGCTTGACAACCTACAATGAGCAGTTCTTC.

The CDR3 DNA reads TGCGCCAGCAGGGCTACTAGCGGGAGTTCCTATGAGCAGTTCTTC. Translating gives CASRATSGSSYEQFF. The chain carries TRBV5-1 and TRBJ2-1; 11 nucleotides line up with TRBD2. CDR3 length: 15 amino acids. Germline V gene data show CDR1 as SGHRS and CDR2 as YFSETQ. The V and J ends lost 5 bases and 8 bases, in that order; junction bases with no gene match: 9.

V usage is TRBV4-2 and J usage is TRBJ2-3, with 12 bases that match TRBD2. The CDR3 sequence is 16 residues long. The V gene's germline CDR1 is LGHNA and CDR2 YNFKEQ. V was clipped by 0 bases and J by 4 bases; unmatched bases: 2. CDR3 DNA: TGTGCCAGCAGCCAAGAAGCTAGCGGGGGGGCAGATACGCAGTATTTT. The encoded protein is CASSQEASGGADTQYF.

In nucleotides, the CDR3 is TGTGCCAGCAGCTTAGAGGGGGGGACAGGGGCTAGAGGGAACTATGGCTACACCTTC. This sequence encodes CASSLEGGTGARGNYGYTF. The genes are TRBV7-3 and TRBJ1-2, with TRBD1 matching 10 bases. The CDR3 covers 19 residues. With V trimmed by 2 bases and J by 2 bases, 14 bases remained unmatched. Germline CDR1 reads SGHTA; CDR2 reads FQGTGA.